Sequencing of this TCR beta chain was carried out in a study of CD8 T cells in ankylosing spondylitis (dated by TCRdb to about 2017). The study in broad terms: The study set out to find disease-linked TCR variants by profiling T cell receptor beta repertoires in ankylosing spondylitis patients and healthy donors. In total, the full study cohort was made up of over a hundred healthy donors and 25 or so ankylosing spondylitis patients. Samples of peripheral blood were taken, and for ankylosing spondylitis patients, synovial fluid was collected as well. What the work shows at the level of the full study, not this receptor alone: In peripheral blood, the disease-linked clones were found at relatively low frequencies and had a CD8+ phenotype. A TCR beta motif of about 8 highly homologous amino acid variants appeared characteristic of blood from ankylosing spondylitis patients. Some of the motif variants had been reported before in the synovial fluid and blood of reactive arthritis patients, a finding that suggests common disease-initiation mechanisms. The disease-linked clones were reported to be significantly enriched in matched synovial fluid samples from ankylosing spondylitis patients.

Turning to this clonotype: Its antigen is not yet known. No base qualities exist here, and no much larger clone lies one base off it.

These reads were obtained on an Illumina HiSeq 2500. Quantitative 5'-RACE with molecular barcodes was the method used to prepare the TCR beta libraries. Per the authors' processing: To identify disease-linked TCR variants, a new computational method was used, one built on a probabilistic model of VDJ rearrangement. Through fastp at Q25 and MiXCR, TCRdb rebuilt clones from the public reads, retaining in-frame beta chains. Rows with a matching CDR3 protein are joined into one entry that keeps the most common DNA and genes. None of the V and J calls come from the authors' own analysis; TCRdb made them. For this sample the table gives under 150,000 distinct CDR3 sequences, of which 17% were detected only once. The ten biggest clones cover roughly a third of the sample. As encoded in the germline V gene, CDR1 is MGHRA while CDR2 is YSYEKL. The CDR3 contains 16 residues, cysteine and phenylalanine counted. Only the CDR3 region is kept as DNA, spanning 48 bases read in frame from base 1. At the junction V is shortened by 5 bases and J by 0 bases; bases outside the gene matches: 10.

Sequencing input: blood, either unsorted or a sorted T cell fraction (not recorded which). This clonotype was sampled from a male donor with ankylosing spondylitis. The rearrangement joined TRBV4-1 to TRBJ2-7; 7 junctional bases match TRBD1. The CDR3 loop reads CASSVSTGISSYEQYF. The DNA sequence is as follows: TGCGCCAGCAGCGTATCGACAGGGATAAGCTCCTACGAGCAGTACTTC.